The next 25 T cell receptor beta chains were all read from a single sample in a study of blood T cell repertoires in COVID-19. The protocol was immunoSEQ multiplex PCR, while the TCRdb copy is restricted to in-frame clones and leaves out a portion. The data contain 120,000 to 150,000 clones, approximately 81% of them seen just once; the ten biggest clones take up approximately 40%. Source material: peripheral blood. The receptors derive from a human donor in a cohort sampled during active COVID-19.

This clone was detected a few times. The chain couples TRBV15 to TRBJ1-6, with 10 bases that match TRBD1. This CDR3 has 14 amino acids. CDR1 and CDR2 (germline): LNHNV, YYDKDF (reference sequence). The J segment lost 10 bases and the V segment lost 1 base, leaving 1 base of the junction unmatched. The CDR3 DNA sequence: TGTGCCACCAGCAGAGGGACAGGGGGATCACCCCTCCACTTT. This translates into CATSRGTGGSPLHF.

V usage is TRBV7-2 and J usage is TRBJ1-3, with a tentative D call TRBD1 (6 bases). Germline V gene lookup returns CDR1 SGHTA and CDR2 FQGNSA. Trimming cost V 5 bases and J 4 bases, with 9 bases left between them. The CDR3 extends over 13 amino acids. CDR3: CASSGRGGNTIYF. The DNA for the CDR3 is TGTGCCAGCAGCGGCAGGGGAGGAAACACCATATATTTT.

This clone was seen more than once but under ten times. Other DNA sequences from this sample encode an identical CDR3 as well. The J gene is TRBJ1-1, the V gene TRBV3-1 (or the pseudogene TRBV3-2); 10 bases agree with TRBD1. The CDR3 contains 13 residues. Germline values: CDR1 LGHDT, CDR2 YNNKEL (reference sequence). V lost 6 bases and J lost 5; bases outside the gene matches: 3. This CDR3 reads CASSRTGGTEAFF. The CDR3, as DNA: TGTGCCAGCAGTCGGACAGGGGGTACTGAAGCTTTCTTT.

CDR3 loop: CATSALASPQAEQFF. The CDR3 DNA is TGTGCCACCAGCGCCTTAGCGTCCCCCCAGGCTGAGCAGTTCTTC. The V gene is TRBV15, the J gene TRBJ2-1, with D perhaps matching TRBD2 (5 bases). Germline loops: CDR1 LNHNV, CDR2 YYDKDF (reference sequence). The V end lost 5 bases, the J end lost 9 bases, and 20 bases lay between the germline ends. The CDR3 contains 15 residues.

The rearrangement uses TRBV5-1 and TRBJ2-1, with 11 bases identical to TRBD2. This CDR3 contains 14 residues. Germline CDR1 and CDR2: SGHRS and YFSETQ. Trimming at V came to 2 bases and at J to 8 bases, leaving 3 bases not matched to a gene. The CDR3 DNA reads as TGCGCCAGCAGCTTTAGCGGGGGGGCCCATGAGCAGTTCTTC. Amino acids: CASSFSGGAHEQFF.

This clone was observed once. The genes are TRBV27 and TRBJ2-1, with 13 bases matching TRBD2. Germline lookup yields CDR1 MNHEY and CDR2 SMNVEV (reference sequence). The CDR3 has 19 amino acids. The V gene end was trimmed by 3 bases and the J gene end by 1 base; junction bases not matched to a gene: 9. CDR3 DNA: TGTGCCAGCAGTTTCCCCCCGGGACTAGCGGGGTTATCCTACAATGAGCAGTTCTTC. It is translated as CASSFPPGLAGLSYNEQFF.

The chain uses TRBV6-5 and TRBJ1-4; TRBD1 might be the D (6 bases). Germline loops: CDR1 MNHEY, CDR2 SVGAGI. Trimming pared 3 bases from V and 6 bases from J, leaving 14 bases between. This CDR3 is built from 15 residues. CDR3 coding DNA: TGTGCCAGCAGTTATTCCGGGGGGGCTTATGAAAAACTGTTTTTT. Its translation: CASSYSGGAYEKLFF.

The chain links TRBV5-1 to TRBJ1-5; D unclear. Trimming stripped 5 bases from V and 3 bases from J, with 9 bases between. This CDR3 contains 13 residues. CDR1 is SGHRS, CDR2 YFSETQ, per germline. The DNA of the CDR3 is TGCGCCAGCAGAATCGCGAACAATCAGCCCCAGCATTTT. This translates into CASRIANNQPQHF.

The chain's CDR3 is CASSSWGGDSSYNEQFF. For the CDR3, the DNA is TGTGCCAGCAGCTCTTGGGGCGGGGATAGCTCCTACAATGAGCAGTTCTTC. The V call is TRBV7-6, the J call TRBJ2-1, with D possibly matching TRBD2 (6 bases). The CDR3 is 17 amino acids. Trimming removed 4 bases at V and 0 bases at J, with 16 bases between. Germline lookup yields CDR1 SGHVS and CDR2 FNYEAQ.

V and J are TRBV28 and TRBJ1-2, with 7 nucleotides matching TRBD1. Germline lookup yields CDR1 MDHEN and CDR2 SYDVKM. V gave up 1 base and J gave up 4 bases; unmatched junction bases: 9. CDR3 size: 16 residues. CDR3 DNA sequence: TGTGCCAGCAGTTTATCGCCGACAGGGACGCCCTATGGCTACACCTTC. Amino acid sequence: CASSLSPTGTPYGYTF.

This chain joins TRBV10-3 and TRBJ2-1, with D perhaps TRBD1 (6 bases). This CDR3 region has 14 residues. CDR1 is ENHRY and CDR2 is SYGVKD in the germline V gene. The V end lost 10 bases, the J end lost 5 bases, and 18 bases lay between the germline ends. The CDR3 DNA follows: TGTGCCACCACAGGGCCTCTCTCGAACAATGAGCAGTTCTTC. It codes for CATTGPLSNNEQFF.

This rearrangement joins TRBV7-2 to TRBJ1-2; the D gene is possibly TRBD1 (5 bases). The V and J ends lost 1 base and 8 bases respectively, with 11 bases between them. CDR3 length: 13 residues. Germline lookup yields CDR1 SGHTA and CDR2 FQGNSA. This CDR3 reads CASSLEGAGGYTF. CDR3 coding DNA: TGTGCCAGCAGCTTAGAAGGGGCAGGGGGCTACACCTTC.

The genes are TRBV4-3 and TRBJ1-4; 8 bases agree with TRBD1. This CDR3 contains 15 residues. Germline loops: CDR1 LGHNA, CDR2 YSLEER. After removal of 4 bases from V and 4 bases from J, the junction contained 5 bases not matched to a gene. The CDR3 bases are TGCGCCAGCAGCCCGTCGACAGGGGTTAATGAAAAACTGTTTTTT. It specifies CASSPSTGVNEKLFF.

This chain uses TRBV7-3 with TRBJ2-5; D might be TRBD1 (6 bases). This CDR3 contains 14 residues. V lost 1 base to trimming and J lost 6 bases, with 12 bases between them. Germline V gene sequence: CDR1 SGHTA, CDR2 FQGTGA. The CDR3 sequence: CASSLKGGGKTQYF. The CDR3 DNA is TGTGCCAGCAGCTTAAAAGGGGGTGGGAAGACCCAGTACTTC. Complete variable domain (other parts from reference TRBV7-3 and TRBJ2-5): GAGVSQTPSNKVTEKGKYVELRCDPISGHTALYWYRQSLGQGPEFLIYFQGTGAADDSGLPNDRFFAVRPEGSVSTLKIQRTERGDSAVYLCASSLKGGGKTQYFGPGTRLLVL.

In its sample, this clone was seen once. J is TRBJ1-1 and V is TRBV18, with a tentative D call TRBD1 (5 bases). Per germline, CDR1 KGHSH and CDR2 LQKENI. The CDR3 is 16 amino acids. Trimming took off 0 bases at V and 7 bases at J, with 18 bases between the two ends. The CDR3 DNA reads as TGTGCCAGCTCACCACCCGGTGTAGGGGATTGGGGTGAAGCTTTCTTT. Translation gives CASSPPGVGDWGEAFF.

This clone was observed a single time. The CDR3 loop reads CASRIGTSGAFEQFF. In DNA form, the CDR3 reads TGTGCCAGCAGGATAGGGACTAGCGGGGCGTTTGAGCAGTTCTTC. The V call is TRBV28, the J call TRBJ2-1; 13 bases align to TRBD2. CDR1 is MDHEN and CDR2 is SYDVKM in the germline V gene. The junction had 8 bases not matched to a gene; V was cut back by 6 bases and J by 9 bases. The CDR3 spans 15 residues.

This clone came up a few times. J is TRBJ1-1 and V is TRBV9, with 11 bases fitting TRBD1. The junction had 1 base not matched to a gene; V was cut back by 4 bases and J by 5 bases. Germline CDR1 is SGDLS and CDR2 is YYNGEE. This CDR3 spans 13 amino acids. Here the CDR3 reads CASSRDRGTEAFF. The CDR3 coding sequence is TGTGCCAGCAGCCGGGACAGGGGGACTGAAGCTTTCTTT.

J is TRBJ2-5 and V is TRBV27, with TRBD2 matching over 12 bases. The CDR3 extends over 15 amino acids. Unmatched junction bases numbered 6, after V lost 6 bases and J lost 4 bases. Germline V gene lookup returns CDR1 MNHEY and CDR2 SMNVEV (reference sequence). As DNA, the CDR3 is TGTGCCAGCAGCCGGCTAGCGGGGGGGCGAGAGACCCAGTACTTC. Amino acids: CASSRLAGGRETQYF.

The rearrangement links TRBV5-1 to TRBJ2-3, with 11 positions matching TRBD2. Germline lookup yields CDR1 SGHRS and CDR2 YFSETQ. V dropped 2 bases and J dropped 4; count of bases not matched to a gene: 6. CDR3 length: 16 amino acids. CDR3 region: CASSFTSGGGADTQYF. As DNA, the CDR3 is TGCGCCAGCAGCTTTACTAGCGGGGGTGGGGCAGATACGCAGTATTTT.

V is TRBV5-1 and J is TRBJ2-5, with TRBD2 identical over 11 bases. The CDR3 totals 14 residues. The ends lost 5 bases at V and 5 bases at J; junction bases unmatched: 5. Looked up from germline, CDR1 is SGHRS and CDR2 is YFSETQ. As DNA, the CDR3 is TGCGCCAGCAGACTATCTAGCGGGGGGGAGACCCAGTACTTC. It specifies CASRLSSGGETQYF.

This clone was picked up one time. The chain uses TRBV6-5 and TRBJ1-4; TRBD1 agrees at 8 bases. The CDR3 runs to 14 residues. J gave up 5 bases and V 8 bases, and 7 bases lay outside the gene matches. Germline V lookup: CDR1 MNHEY, CDR2 SVGAGI. The CDR3 loop is CASSPQGANEKLFF. In DNA form, the CDR3 reads TGTGCCAGCTCCCCCCAGGGGGCGAATGAAAAACTGTTTTTT.

The V call is TRBV18, the J call TRBJ1-5; 8 bases align to TRBD1. The CDR3 has 14 residues. CDR1 and CDR2 from the germline V gene are KGHSH and LQKENI. The junction had 2 bases not matched to a gene; V was cut back by 5 bases and J by 2 bases. The CDR3 spells CASSETGGNQPQHF. CDR3 nucleotide sequence: TGTGCCAGCTCAGAGACAGGGGGCAATCAGCCCCAGCATTTT.

CDR3 sequence reads: CASTVTGLTEAFF. The CDR3 DNA is TGTGCCAGCACCGTCACAGGGTTGACTGAAGCTTTCTTT. The rearrangement links TRBV28 to TRBJ1-1; maybe TRBD1 (6 bases). CDR3 size: 13 residues. The germline V and J ends were trimmed by 7 bases and 5 bases, with 14 bases remaining between them. Germline V gene lookup returns CDR1 MDHEN and CDR2 SYDVKM.

This clone was observed a handful of times. V gene TRBV7-8 combines with J gene TRBJ1-1; a weak D match, TRBD1 (5 bases). Germline values: CDR1 SGHVS, CDR2 FQNEAQ. The CDR3 has 16 amino acids. Trimming took off 2 bases at V and 1 base at J, with 14 bases between the two ends. The CDR3 DNA is TGTGCCAGCAGCTTACCCGGCGGGGGGGGGAACACTGAAGCTTTCTTT. Translating it yields CASSLPGGGGNTEAFF.

V usage is TRBV6-1 and J usage is TRBJ2-3, with TRBD2 identical over 10 bases. The CDR3 contains 16 residues. The V gene end was trimmed by 2 bases and the J gene end by 7 bases; junction bases not matched to a gene: 9. The germline CDR1 and CDR2 sequences are MNHNS and SASEGT. This chain's CDR3 is CASSELAGGPLYTQYF. The DNA of the CDR3 is TGTGCCAGCAGTGAATTAGCGGGGGGCCCCTTGTATACGCAGTATTTT.